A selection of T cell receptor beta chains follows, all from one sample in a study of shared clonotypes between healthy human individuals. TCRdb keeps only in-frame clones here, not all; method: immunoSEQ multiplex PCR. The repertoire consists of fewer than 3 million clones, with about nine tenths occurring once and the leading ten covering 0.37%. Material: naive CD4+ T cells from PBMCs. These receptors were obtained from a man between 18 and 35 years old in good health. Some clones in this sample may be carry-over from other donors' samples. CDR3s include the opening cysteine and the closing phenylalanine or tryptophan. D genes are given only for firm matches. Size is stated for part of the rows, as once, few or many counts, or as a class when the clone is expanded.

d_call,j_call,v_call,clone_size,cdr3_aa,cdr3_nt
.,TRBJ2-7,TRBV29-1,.,CSAGGTPYEQYF,TGCAGCGCCGGGGGGACACCCTACGAGCAGTACTTC
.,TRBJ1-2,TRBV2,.,CASNQQGYGYTF,TGTGCCAGCAATCAACAGGGTTATGGCTACACCTTC
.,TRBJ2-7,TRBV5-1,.,CASSSRDRSSYEQYF,TGCGCCAGCAGCTCCCGGGACCGCAGCTCCTACGAGCAGTACTTC
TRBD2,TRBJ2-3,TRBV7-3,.,CASSLAGGSTDTQYF,TGTGCCAGCAGTCTAGCGGGAGGCAGCACAGATACGCAGTATTTT
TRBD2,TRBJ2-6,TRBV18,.,CASSLTSSTGANVLTF,TGTGCCAGCTCTTTGACTAGCTCCACTGGGGCCAACGTCCTGACTTTC
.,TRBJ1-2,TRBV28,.,CASSLHPTGIYGYTF,TGTGCCAGCAGTTTACACCCCACAGGGATCTATGGCTACACCTTC
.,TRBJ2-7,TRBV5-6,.,CASSLPGASYEQYF,TGTGCCAGCAGCTTGCCGGGGGCCTCTTACGAGCAGTACTTC
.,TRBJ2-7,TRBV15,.,CATSRDSGSEQYF,TGTGCCACCAGCAGAGATTCAGGGAGCGAGCAGTACTTC
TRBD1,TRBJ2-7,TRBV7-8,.,CASSAWTGAPGEQYF,TGTGCCAGCAGCGCCTGGACAGGGGCCCCTGGCGAGCAGTACTTC
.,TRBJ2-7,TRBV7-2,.,CASRERQAPSYEQYF,TGTGCCAGCAGGGAACGACAGGCCCCATCCTACGAGCAGTACTTC
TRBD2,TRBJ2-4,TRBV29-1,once,CSVEKPRTSGSDLAKNIQYF,TGCAGCGTTGAAAAGCCGCGGACTAGCGGGAGCGATTTAGCCAAAAACATTCAGTACTTC
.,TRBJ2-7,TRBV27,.,CASSTIWGTQGEQYF,TGTGCCAGCAGTACAATATGGGGCACCCAAGGGGAGCAGTACTTC
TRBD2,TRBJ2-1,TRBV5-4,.,CASSLSTTSGGSYNEQFF,TGTGCCAGCAGCCTCTCGACGACTAGCGGCGGCTCCTACAATGAGCAGTTCTTC
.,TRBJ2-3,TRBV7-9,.,CASSRPQRDLVTDTQYF,TGTGCCAGCAGCAGACCTCAGAGGGACCTAGTCACAGATACGCAGTATTTT
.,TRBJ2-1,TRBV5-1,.,CASSLAFSTSSYNEQFF,TGCGCCAGCAGCTTGGCCTTTTCGACCTCCTCCTACAATGAGCAGTTCTTC
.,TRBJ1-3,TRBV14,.,CASSQDGGSGNTIYF,TGTGCCAGCAGCCAAGATGGGGGCTCTGGAAACACCATATATTTT
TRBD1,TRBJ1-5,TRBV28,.,CASSTNRRQGLSGQPQHF,TGTGCCAGCAGTACCAATCGTAGACAGGGGCTTTCAGGGCAGCCCCAGCATTTT
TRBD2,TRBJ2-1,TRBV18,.,CASSPRREDEQFF,TGTGCCAGCTCACCAAGGCGGGAGGATGAGCAGTTCTTC
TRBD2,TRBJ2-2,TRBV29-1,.,CSVDRGDGELFF,TGCAGCGTTGATCGGGGGGACGGGGAGCTGTTTTTT
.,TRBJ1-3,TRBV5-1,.,CASSLGDYSGNTIYF,TGCGCCAGCAGCTTGGGGGACTACTCTGGAAACACCATATATTTT
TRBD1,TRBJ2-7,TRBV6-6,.,CASSGTGGYEQYF,TGTGCCAGCAGCGGGACAGGGGGCTACGAGCAGTACTTC
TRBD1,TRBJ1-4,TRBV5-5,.,CASSLVGQGDEKLFF,TGTGCCAGCAGCTTGGTCGGACAGGGAGATGAAAAACTGTTTTTT
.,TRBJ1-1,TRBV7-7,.,CASSSQVNTEAFF,TGTGCCAGCAGCTCCCAGGTGAACACTGAAGCTTTCTTT
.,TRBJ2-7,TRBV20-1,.,CSATNRGQQYF,TGCAGTGCAACAAATCGGGGCCAGCAGTACTTC
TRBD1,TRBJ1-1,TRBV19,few,CASHSPGQGYSGTEAFF,TGTGCCAGTCACTCTCCGGGACAGGGGTATTCTGGCACTGAAGCTTTCTTT
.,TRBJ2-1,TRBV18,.,CASSPKNNEQFF,TGTGCCAGCTCACCAAAGAACAATGAGCAGTTCTTC
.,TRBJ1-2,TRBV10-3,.,CAISDGQGNGYTF,TGTGCCATCAGTGACGGTCAGGGGAATGGCTACACCTTC
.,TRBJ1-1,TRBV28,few,CASRRDVRTEAFF,TGTGCCAGCAGGCGGGACGTTCGAACTGAAGCTTTCTTT
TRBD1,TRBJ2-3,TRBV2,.,CASSEDRGADTQYF,TGTGCCAGCAGTGAGGACAGGGGAGCAGATACGCAGTATTTT
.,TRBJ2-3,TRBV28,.,CASTLRRAIVDTQYF,TGTGCCAGCACCCTTCGGAGGGCGATAGTAGATACGCAGTATTTT
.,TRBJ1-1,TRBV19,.,CASSIFVGANTEAFF,TGTGCCAGTAGTATATTCGTCGGGGCGAACACTGAAGCTTTCTTT
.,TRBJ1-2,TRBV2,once,CASNPRPLELGGYTF,TGTGCCAGCAATCCGAGACCGCTAGAGCTAGGTGGCTACACCTTC
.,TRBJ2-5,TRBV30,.,CAWSQGGETQYF,TGTGCCTGGAGCCAAGGAGGAGAGACCCAGTACTTC
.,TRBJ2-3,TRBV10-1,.,CASSELTGFTDTQYF,TGCGCCAGCAGTGAGTTAACGGGTTTCACAGATACGCAGTATTTT
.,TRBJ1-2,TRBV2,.,CARLGHRYYGYTF,TGTGCCAGGTTAGGGCACCGATACTATGGCTACACCTTC
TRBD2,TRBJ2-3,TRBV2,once,CASSHPVGLAGRTDTQYF,TGTGCCAGCAGCCATCCCGTGGGACTAGCGGGGAGAACAGATACGCAGTATTTT
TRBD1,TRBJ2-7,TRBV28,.,CASIRTGGFYEQYF,TGTGCCAGCATCCGGACAGGGGGCTTCTACGAGCAGTACTTC
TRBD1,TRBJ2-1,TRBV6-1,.,CASSPGQGANEQFF,TGTGCCAGCAGCCCTGGACAGGGGGCTAATGAGCAGTTCTTC
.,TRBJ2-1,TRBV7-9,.,CASSLAKGNEQFF,TGTGCCAGCAGCTTAGCGAAAGGTAATGAGCAGTTCTTC
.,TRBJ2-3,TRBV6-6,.,CATCSSGGASADTQYF,TGTGCCACCTGTTCATCTGGGGGGGCGTCGGCAGATACGCAGTATTTT
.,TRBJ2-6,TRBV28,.,CASSSTLSGANVLTF,TGTGCCAGCAGTTCGACTCTATCTGGGGCCAACGTCCTGACTTTC
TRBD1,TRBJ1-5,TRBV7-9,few,CASSLGQGSQPQHF,TGTGCCAGCAGCTTAGGACAGGGTAGCCAGCCCCAGCATTTT
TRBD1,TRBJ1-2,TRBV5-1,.,CASSPGTGELYTF,TGCGCCAGCAGCCCCGGGACAGGGGAACTGTACACCTTC
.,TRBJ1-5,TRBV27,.,CASADWRGNQPQHF,TGTGCCAGCGCTGATTGGAGGGGCAATCAGCCCCAGCATTTT
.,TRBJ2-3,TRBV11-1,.,CASSRKFKYTDTQYF,TGTGCCAGCAGCCGAAAATTCAAGTACACAGATACGCAGTATTTT
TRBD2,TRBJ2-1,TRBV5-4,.,CASSSSGTSGRVEQFF,TGTGCCAGCAGCTCCTCAGGGACTAGCGGGAGGGTTGAGCAGTTCTTC
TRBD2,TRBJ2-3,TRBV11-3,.,CASSPGGAWADTQYF,TGTGCCAGCAGCCCGGGGGGGGCCTGGGCAGATACGCAGTATTTT
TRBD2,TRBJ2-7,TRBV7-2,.,CASSLGLAPVVEQYF,TGTGCCAGCAGCTTAGGACTAGCGCCCGTCGTAGAGCAGTACTTC
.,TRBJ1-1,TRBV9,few,CASSSDNPYGYNTEAFF,TGTGCCAGCAGCTCGGACAATCCCTACGGGTATAACACTGAAGCTTTCTTT
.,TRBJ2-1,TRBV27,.,CASSFSRRLRSSYNEQFF,TGTGCCAGCAGTTTTAGTCGGCGTCTTCGGAGCTCCTACAATGAGCAGTTCTTC
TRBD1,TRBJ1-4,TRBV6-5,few,CASRPRDRDEKLFF,TGTGCCAGCAGGCCGAGGGACAGGGATGAAAAACTGTTTTTT
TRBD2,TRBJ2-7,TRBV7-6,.,CASSLALGLAGDYEQYF,TGTGCCAGCAGCTTAGCCCTCGGACTAGCGGGAGACTACGAGCAGTACTTC
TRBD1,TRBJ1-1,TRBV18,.,CASSSSRTGVTEAFF,TGTGCCAGCTCAAGTAGCCGGACAGGGGTTACTGAAGCTTTCTTT
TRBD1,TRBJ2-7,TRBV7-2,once,CASSFDRVYEQYF,TGTGCCAGCAGCTTCGACAGGGTCTACGAGCAGTACTTC
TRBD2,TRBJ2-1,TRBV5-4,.,CASSPRTSQYNEQFF,TGTGCCAGCAGCCCAAGGACTAGCCAGTACAATGAGCAGTTCTTC
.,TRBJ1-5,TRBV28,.,CASSLWHQPQHF,TGTGCCAGCAGTTTATGGCACCAGCCCCAGCATTTT
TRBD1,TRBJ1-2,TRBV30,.,CAWSLTGGYLGYTF,TGTGCCTGGAGTCTAACAGGGGGCTATTTGGGCTACACCTTC